This T cell receptor (beta chain) stems from a study of CD8+CD57+ T cells in acquired aplastic anemia. General study points: Patients and healthy controls showed no significant CD8+ Simpson's diversity difference.

Individuals selected for sequencing had exhibited CD8+CD57+ cell expansion on flow cytometry. Untreated patients provided the blood samples, with no therapy given before sampling. The study profiled TCR beta VDJ and CDR3 using genomic DNA as template. One entry per CDR3 protein results from TCRdb running MiXCR on the reads. Found here are roughly 160,000 distinct CDR3 sequences, more than 45% of them singletons; the top ten hold about 3%. This clonotype was counted at least ten times. Its target is unknown. Between the trimmed V and J ends, which lost 3 bases and 5 bases, there was a span of 8 bases. The germline gives CDR1 SGDLS, CDR2 YYNGEE. The CDR3 length is 13 residues.

Specimen: sorted CD4+, CD8+, or CD8+CD57+ T cells (not recorded which) from PBMCs. V and J are TRBV9 and TRBJ1-4; D ambiguous. The clonotype comes from a human donor with aplastic anemia. The CDR3 DNA reads TGTGCCAGCAGCGATAGGATAAATGAAAAACTGTTTTTT. Its protein product is CASSDRINEKLFF.